This T cell receptor beta chain was identified during a study of blood T cell repertoires in COVID-19. The CDR3 totals 13 residues. CDR1 is MNHNY and CDR2 is SVGAGI in the germline V gene (reference sequence). After removal of 6 bases from V and 7 bases from J, the junction contained 1 base not matched to a gene. Libraries were prepared by immunoSEQ multiplex PCR; TCRdb keeps only in-frame clonotypes and omits some of them. In the table there are approximately 85,000 clones, roughly 77% of which are singletons. The receptor's source is a human donor in a cohort sampled during active COVID-19. The chain combines TRBV6-6 with TRBJ1-6, with 9 bases identical to TRBD1. The sequenced sample consisted of peripheral blood. The CDR3 DNA sequence: TGTGCCAGCAGGGGACAGGGCAATTCACCCCTCCACTTT. Translation: CASRGQGNSPLHF.